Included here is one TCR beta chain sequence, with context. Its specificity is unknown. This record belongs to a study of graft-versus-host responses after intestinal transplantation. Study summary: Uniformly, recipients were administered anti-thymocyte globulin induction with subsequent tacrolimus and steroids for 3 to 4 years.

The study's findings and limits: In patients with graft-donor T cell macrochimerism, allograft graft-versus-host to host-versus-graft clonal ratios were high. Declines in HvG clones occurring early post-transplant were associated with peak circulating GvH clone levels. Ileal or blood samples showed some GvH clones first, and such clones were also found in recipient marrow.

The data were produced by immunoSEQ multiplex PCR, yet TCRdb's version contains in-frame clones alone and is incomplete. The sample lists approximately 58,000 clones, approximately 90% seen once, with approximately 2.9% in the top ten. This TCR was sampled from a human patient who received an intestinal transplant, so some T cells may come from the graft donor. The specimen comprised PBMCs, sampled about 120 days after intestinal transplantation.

CDR3 loop: CASSLGTLNEQFF. In DNA form, the CDR3 reads TGTGCCAGCAGCTTAGGGACTCTGAATGAGCAGTTCTTC. V is TRBV7-2 and J is TRBJ2-1, with D tentatively TRBD2 (5 bases). The CDR3 has 13 amino acids. Germline CDR1 and CDR2: SGHTA and FQGNSA. V dropped 1 base and J dropped 7 bases, with 8 bases sitting between them.